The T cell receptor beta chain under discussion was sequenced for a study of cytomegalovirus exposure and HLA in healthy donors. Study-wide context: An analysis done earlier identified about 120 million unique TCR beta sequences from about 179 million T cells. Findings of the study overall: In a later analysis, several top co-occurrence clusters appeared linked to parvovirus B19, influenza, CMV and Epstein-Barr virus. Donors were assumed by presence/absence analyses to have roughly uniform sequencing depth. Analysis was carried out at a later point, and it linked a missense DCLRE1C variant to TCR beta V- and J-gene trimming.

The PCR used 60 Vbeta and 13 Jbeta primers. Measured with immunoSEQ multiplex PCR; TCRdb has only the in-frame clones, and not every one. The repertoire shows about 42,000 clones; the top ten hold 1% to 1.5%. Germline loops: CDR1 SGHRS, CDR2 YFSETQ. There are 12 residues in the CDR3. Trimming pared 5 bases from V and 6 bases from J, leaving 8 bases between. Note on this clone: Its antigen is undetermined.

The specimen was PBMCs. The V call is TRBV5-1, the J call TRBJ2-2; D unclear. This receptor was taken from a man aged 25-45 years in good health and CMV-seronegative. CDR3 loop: CASREQPGELFF. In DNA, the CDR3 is TGCGCCAGCAGAGAACAGCCCGGGGAGCTGTTTTTT.